The 9 T cell receptor beta chains below come from one sample, sequenced in a study of T cell responses to AZD1222 COVID-19 vaccine. Using immunoSEQ multiplex PCR, the repertoire was profiled, and TCRdb retains in-frame clones only, with some absent. The sample lists about 180,000 clones, roughly 88% occurring once. The sample consisted of peripheral blood, taken on day 0 of AZD1222 vaccination. The source of these receptors is an adult in good health.

The chain is built from TRBV10-3 and TRBJ1-2; D might be TRBD1 (5 bases). The CDR3 is 14 amino acids. V lost 7 bases to trimming and J lost 0 bases, with 12 bases between them. Germline V gene sequence: CDR1 ENHRY, CDR2 SYGVKD. CDR3 sequence: CAITAGWANYGYTF. DNA of the CDR3: TGTGCCATCACGGCAGGGTGGGCTAACTATGGCTACACCTTC.

The chain employs TRBV7-9 and TRBJ1-2; D is uncertain. Per the germline V gene, CDR1 is SEHNR and CDR2 is FQNEAQ (reference sequence). V lost 4 bases and J lost 6, with 15 bases in between. The CDR3 extends over 14 amino acids. For the CDR3, the DNA is TGTGCCAGCAGCTATGTGATTACGGGTGATGGCTACACCTTC. Protein sequence: CASSYVITGDGYTF.

The gene calls are TRBV28 and TRBJ2-1; D might be TRBD1 (6 bases). Per germline, CDR1 MDHEN and CDR2 SYDVKM. This CDR3 has 13 amino acids. Trimming pared 3 bases from V and 8 bases from J, leaving 11 bases between. The DNA for the CDR3 is TGTGCCAGCAGTTTTTTTCAGGGGTATGAGCAGTTCTTC. Residues: CASSFFQGYEQFF.

This sequence joins TRBV4-1 and TRBJ2-7; perhaps TRBD1 as D (6 bases). This CDR3 has 15 residues. Germline V gives CDR1 MGHRA, CDR2 YSYEKL. With 3 bases removed from V and 7 bases from J, the gap between germline ends came to 19 bases. CDR3 nucleotide sequence: TGCGCCAGCAGCCAGGCACCGGGACAAATGTATGAGCAGTACTTC. Its protein product is CASSQAPGQMYEQYF.

This clone was observed once. The chain employs TRBV3-1 (or the pseudogene TRBV3-2) and TRBJ2-1; TRBD2 agrees at 10 bases. J lost 5 bases, V lost 4 bases, and 11 bases had no gene match. The length of the CDR3 is 17 residues. CDR1 and CDR2 (germline): LGHDT, YNNKEL (reference sequence). CDR3 DNA: TGTGCCAGCAGCCCCCGGGGTAGCGGGAGGACAGACAATGAGCAGTTCTTC. Its translation: CASSPRGSGRTDNEQFF.

The CDR3 loop is CASSQVPGESNEQFF. For the CDR3, the DNA is TGTGCCAGCAGCCAAGTCCCAGGGGAAAGCAATGAGCAGTTCTTC. This chain links TRBV3-1 (or the pseudogene TRBV3-2) with TRBJ2-1, with a weak D call TRBD1 (6 bases). The CDR3 is made up of 15 amino acids. With 1 base removed from V and 6 bases from J, the gap between germline ends came to 13 bases. The germline CDR1 and CDR2 sequences are LGHDT and YNNKEL (reference sequence).

The V call is TRBV4-2, the J call TRBJ2-4; 7 bases match TRBD1. The CDR3 is 18 residues long. The J segment lost 5 bases and the V segment lost 8 bases, leaving 21 bases of the junction unmatched. Germline CDR1 reads LGHNA; CDR2 reads YNFKEQ. CDR3 region: CASGPWDSNPLIQNIQYF. In DNA, the CDR3 is TGTGCCAGCGGACCCTGGGACAGCAACCCACTGATTCAAAACATTCAGTACTTC.

The rearrangement joins TRBV11-3 to TRBJ2-5; D may be TRBD1 or TRBD2 (5 bases each). V lost 6 bases and J 2 bases, leaving 10 bases between the germline ends. This CDR3 is 13 amino acids long. Germline CDR1 SGHNT, CDR2 YENEEA. The CDR3 DNA reads TGTGCCAGCAGTAGGGGAGCACAAGAGACCCAGTACTTC. Translation: CASSRGAQETQYF.

The CDR3 DNA is TGTGCCAGCAGTCAGAGGGGCGGGACCCAAGAGACCCAGTACTTC. Its protein is CASSQRGGTQETQYF. This chain joins TRBV28 and TRBJ2-5, with D perhaps matching TRBD2 (6 bases). V lost 5 bases to trimming and J lost 1 base, with 14 bases between them. Looked up from germline, CDR1 is MDHEN and CDR2 is SYDVKM. There are 15 residues in the CDR3. The full variable domain, its missing parts supplied by reference TRBV28 and TRBJ2-5, is DVKVTQSSRYLVKRTGEKVFLECVQDMDHENMFWYRQDPGLGLRLIYFSYDVKMKEKGDIPEGYSVSREKKERFSLILESASTNQTSMYLCASSQRGGTQETQYFGPGTRLLVL.